This T cell receptor beta chain was recovered during a study of Tregs in tolerant kidney transplant recipients. Overall study findings and caveats: The small number of patients limits these findings pending further validation.

The nonmyeloablative bone marrow transplants came from related graft donors, with transient mixed chimerism. The CDR3 totals 15 residues. The germline V gene has CDR1 DFQATT and CDR2 SNEGSKA (reference sequence). Trimming pared 3 bases from V and 3 bases from J, leaving 16 bases between. Profiling relied on immunoSEQ multiplex PCR, and the TCRdb table lists in-frame clones only, not all of them. This table lists around 33,000 clones. In regard to this clone: Antigen specificity is unknown. Read sequence stops 3 residues before the CDR3 end, and the germline J gene provides the missing end.

This chain connects TRBV20-1 to TRBJ2-3; no firm D call. This TCR was recovered from a human patient who received a combined kidney and bone marrow transplant. Some T cells may trace back to the graft donor. The sequenced sample was CD4+ T cells from blood (PBMCs), obtained 24 months after the transplant. The CDR3 spells CSASPTATSTDTQYF. Partial CDR3 DNA: TGCAGTGCTAGCCCAACAGCTACTTCTACAGATACG.